Following are 25 T cell receptor beta chains from one sample sequenced in a study of T cell repertoires in cytomegalovirus infection. TCRdb processed the reads anew with MiXCR; each CDR3 protein has one entry. The table lists about 200,000 distinct CDR3 sequences, 8% to 10% of them singletons, with about 4.6% in the top ten. Input material: PBMCs. Receptor source: a human donor in good health (CMV status not recorded). Some clones in this sample may be carry-over from other donors' samples.

At least ten counts were recorded for this clonotype. CDR3 in DNA: TGTGCCAGCAGTATCCAAAGTAGGGGCTACACCTTC. It codes for CASSIQSRGYTF. The chain is built from TRBV28 and TRBJ1-2, with D unresolved. The ends were cut back, 5 bases at V and 8 bases at J, with 12 bases in the middle. The CDR3 loop spans 12 amino acids. CDR1 and CDR2 (germline): MDHEN, SYDVKM.

This clonotype was observed a few times. The V gene is TRBV29-1, the J gene TRBJ2-7, with 8 nucleotides matching TRBD1. This CDR3 is 15 amino acids long. Germline lookup yields CDR1 SQVTM and CDR2 ANQGSEA. Trimming took 7 bases from V and 1 from J; bases not matched to a gene: 12. DNA for the CDR3: TGCAGCGCAACCGGACAGGGTTCTATATCCTACGAGCAGTACTTC. It translates to CSATGQGSISYEQYF.

The chain is built from TRBV28 and TRBJ1-2; a possible D gene is TRBD1 (5 bases). This CDR3 has 16 residues. Germline V CDR1 and CDR2: MDHEN, SYDVKM. Trimming shortened V by 3 bases and J by 8 bases, and 22 bases separated the two germline ends. CDR3: CASSFATGPEGEGYTF. The CDR3 nucleotides are TGTGCCAGCAGTTTTGCGACGGGACCAGAGGGAGAAGGCTACACCTTC.

This clonotype was seen many times. The V call is TRBV7-2, the J call TRBJ1-2, with 9 nucleotides matching TRBD1. Germline lookup yields CDR1 SGHTA and CDR2 FQGNSA. The junction had 8 bases not matched to a gene; V was cut back by 5 bases and J by 4 bases. CDR3 length: 15 residues. CDR3 in DNA: TGTGCCAGCAGCCCCGGGGGACAGGGTGGCTATGGCTACACCTTC. Its protein is CASSPGGQGGYGYTF.

This clonotype was counted ten times or more. The J gene is TRBJ2-1, the V gene TRBV6-2 or TRBV6-3, with a weak D call TRBD1 (5 bases). The CDR3 length is 15 residues. Germline V lookup: CDR1 MNHEY, CDR2 SVGEGT. V dropped 8 bases and J dropped 1 base, with 15 bases sitting between them. CDR3 in DNA: TGTGCCAGCTGTAGGGTCAAGGGGTCCTACAATGAGCAGTTCTTC. This sequence encodes CASCRVKGSYNEQFF.

The J gene is TRBJ2-7, the V gene TRBV6-2 or TRBV6-3; perhaps TRBD2 as D (6 bases). V was pared by 0 bases and J by 6 bases, with 15 bases between. Germline V gene lookup returns CDR1 MNHEY and CDR2 SVGEGT. The CDR3 loop spans 15 amino acids. The CDR3 region is CASSYSRQGGLEQYF. For the CDR3, the DNA is TGTGCCAGCAGTTACTCGCGGCAGGGAGGCCTCGAGCAGTACTTC.

This clonotype was seen many times. The chain joins TRBV7-9 to TRBJ2-1; D gene ambiguous. The CDR3 contains 14 residues. V lost 4 bases, J lost 2 bases, and 9 bases lay in between. Germline V gives CDR1 SEHNR, CDR2 FQNEAQ (reference sequence). The CDR3 DNA follows: TGTGCCAGCAGCTCACACCTGGCCTACAATGAGCAGTTCTTC. Translated, it gives CASSSHLAYNEQFF.

This clonotype turned up a few times. The genes are TRBV28 and TRBJ2-3, with D unclear. CDR3 length: 13 residues. V gave up 6 bases and J gave up 0 bases, with 7 bases separating them. The germline gives CDR1 MDHEN, CDR2 SYDVKM. Here the CDR3 DNA reads TGTGCCAGCAGCGAACCAAGCACAGATACGCAGTATTTT. Translation gives CASSEPSTDTQYF.

This chain uses TRBV29-1 with TRBJ1-1; a weak D match, TRBD1 (6 bases). The CDR3 contains 14 residues. Trimming stripped 5 bases from V and 5 bases from J, with 18 bases between. The germline gives CDR1 SQVTM, CDR2 ANQGSEA. Here the CDR3 DNA reads TGCAGCGTTAAGGGGGGGGGACCCTTTACTGAAGCTTTCTTT. It codes for CSVKGGGPFTEAFF.

This clonotype has more than one count but fewer than ten. The rearrangement uses TRBV20-1 and TRBJ1-6; tentatively, D is TRBD1 (6 bases). Germline-derived CDR1 and CDR2 are DFQATT and SNEGSKA (reference sequence). The V gene lost 4 bases and the J gene lost 7 bases, with 8 bases spanning the gap. The CDR3 runs 12 residues. CDR3 DNA: TGCAGTGCTACAACAGGGAATTCACCCCTCCACTTT. Its protein product is CSATTGNSPLHF.

This clonotype has at least ten counts. The rearrangement joins TRBV12-3 or TRBV12-4 to TRBJ1-1; TRBD1 is a possible D gene (5 bases). The CDR3 is 12 residues long. Trimming pared 10 bases from V and 0 bases from J, leaving 9 bases between. As DNA, the CDR3 is TGTGCCACCGGGGGTTTGAACACTGAAGCTTTCTTT. Amino acid sequence: CATGGLNTEAFF.

This clonotype was seen a handful of times. The V and J genes are TRBV30 and TRBJ1-5; D remains unclear. In germline, CDR1 is GTSNPN, CDR2 SVGIG (reference sequence). There are 16 residues in the CDR3. Trimming removed 2 bases at V and 0 bases at J, with 14 bases between. CDR3 in DNA: TGTGCCTGGAGTCAGGAAGGGATTTATAGCAATCAGCCCCAGCATTTT. It specifies CAWSQEGIYSNQPQHF.

This clonotype was seen only a few times. This sequence joins TRBV20-1 and TRBJ2-7, with 13 bases identical to TRBD2. The CDR3 is 16 amino acids. Germline V lookup: CDR1 DFQATT, CDR2 SNEGSKA (reference sequence). J lost 2 bases, V lost 6 bases, and 10 bases had no gene match. The CDR3, as DNA: TGCAGTGCCTTAATCAAACTAGCGGGAGGGCCCTACGAGCAGTACTTC. This translates into CSALIKLAGGPYEQYF.

The sample holds a few counts of this clonotype. This chain links TRBV5-4 with TRBJ2-1, with 7 bases aligning to TRBD2. This CDR3 has 15 residues. The J segment lost 5 bases and the V segment lost 2 bases, leaving 7 bases of the junction unmatched. CDR1 SGHNT and CDR2 YYREEE come from the germline V gene (reference sequence). The CDR3 loop reads CASSLGWGGNNEQFF. CDR3 sequence (DNA): TGTGCCAGCAGCTTAGGGTGGGGGGGGAACAATGAGCAGTTCTTC.

This clonotype has at least ten counts. The chain combines TRBV7-2 with TRBJ1-1; the match to TRBD1 covers 8 bases. The germline V gene has CDR1 SGHTA and CDR2 FQGNSA. This CDR3 region has 15 residues. Unmatched junction bases numbered 9, after V lost 5 bases and J lost 4 bases. CDR3: CASSNQGAGGTEAFF. CDR3 coding DNA: TGTGCCAGCAGCAATCAGGGGGCTGGAGGCACTGAAGCTTTCTTT.

This clonotype has a handful of counts. The chain uses TRBV15 and TRBJ2-1; TRBD2 aligns across 11 bases. Germline CDR1 is LNHNV and CDR2 is YYDKDF (reference sequence). Trimming took 7 bases from V and 4 from J; bases not matched to a gene: 6. The CDR3 sequence is 15 residues long. The CDR3 DNA reads TGTGCCACCACCACCGGGACTAGCGGATACAATGAGCAGTTCTTC. Protein: CATTTGTSGYNEQFF.

This clonotype occurred many times. The chain combines TRBV7-2 with TRBJ1-5; D gene unclear. This CDR3 is built from 15 residues. V was trimmed by 5 bases and J by 2 bases, leaving 13 bases between them. Germline V CDR1 and CDR2: SGHTA, FQGNSA. The CDR3 is CASSRGGGGNQPQHF. CDR3 nucleotide sequence: TGTGCCAGCAGCCGAGGAGGCGGGGGCAATCAGCCCCAGCATTTT.

This clonotype was seen repeatedly, ten times or more. This chain joins TRBV12-3 or TRBV12-4 and TRBJ2-6; no reliable D call. The CDR3 consists of 14 residues. Deletions cut 5 bases from V and 0 bases from J, with 5 bases between. CDR3 in amino acids: CASSDTSGANVLTF. CDR3 bases: TGTGCCAGCAGTGACACCTCTGGGGCCAACGTCCTGACTTTC.

This clonotype was seen at least ten times. The rearrangement uses TRBV7-2 and TRBJ2-7; the match to TRBD2 covers 15 bases. CDR1 is SGHTA, CDR2 FQGNSA, per germline. V gave up 1 base and J gave up 5 bases; unmatched junction bases: 6. The CDR3 is 17 amino acids. DNA for the CDR3: TGTGCCAGCAGCTTAGTCGGGACTAGCGGGGGGTACCACGAGCAGTACTTC. This encodes CASSLVGTSGGYHEQYF.

Turning to this clonotype: This may be a read error: a much more frequent sequence differs by one nucleotide. The chain is built from TRBV6-5 and TRBJ1-2; D not resolved. V was cut by 6 bases and J by 4 bases, with 15 bases left in between. The CDR3 has 14 amino acids. Germline lookup yields CDR1 MNHEY and CDR2 SVGAGI. As DNA, the CDR3 is TGTGCCAGCAGCCCCAATGGGGATGGCTATGGCTACACCTTC. This codes for CASSPNGDGYGYTF.

The table lists this clonotype with many counts. The chain carries TRBV28 and TRBJ2-3, with 8 positions matching TRBD1. This CDR3 has 15 amino acids. The germline V gene encodes CDR1 MDHEN and CDR2 SYDVKM. With 6 bases clipped from V and 2 bases from J, the junction kept 7 bases outside the gene matches. The CDR3 nucleotides are TGTGCCAGCAGCCCCGGGACAGGACTCACAGATACGCAGTATTTT. Amino acids: CASSPGTGLTDTQYF.

This clonotype was observed a few times. The V and J genes are TRBV7-9 and TRBJ1-2; the D gene is possibly TRBD1 (5 bases). The germline V and J ends were trimmed by 5 bases and 3 bases, with 16 bases remaining between them. CDR3 length: 15 residues. CDR1 and CDR2 from the germline V gene are SEHNR and FQNEAQ (reference sequence). This chain's CDR3 is CASSPPRAYDYGYTF. The CDR3 DNA sequence: TGTGCCAGCAGCCCCCCCAGGGCTTACGACTATGGCTACACCTTC.

This clonotype was recorded at least ten times. The J gene is TRBJ1-1, the V gene TRBV10-1, with unresolved D. Germline V CDR1 and CDR2: WNHNN, SYGVQD (reference sequence). The CDR3 is 13 residues long. V was pared by 7 bases and J by 1 base, with 10 bases between. The CDR3 sequence: CASTLSRNTEAFF. CDR3 nucleotide sequence: TGCGCCAGCACCTTGTCCAGGAACACTGAAGCTTTCTTT.

V usage is TRBV14 and J usage is TRBJ1-1, with unresolved D. Per the germline V gene, CDR1 is SGHDN and CDR2 is FVKESK. V was clipped by 2 bases and J by 1 base, with 11 bases between them. CDR3 length: 15 residues. This CDR3 is CASSQLISSNTEAFF. CDR3 DNA: TGTGCCAGCAGCCAATTAATATCTTCGAACACTGAAGCTTTCTTT.

Only one count was recorded for this clonotype. The rearrangement links TRBV30 to TRBJ1-2; D might be TRBD1 (6 bases). Germline V gene data show CDR1 as GTSNPN and CDR2 as SVGIG (reference sequence). The CDR3 covers 12 residues. Trimming took off 0 bases at V and 11 bases at J, with 13 bases between the two ends. In nucleotides, the CDR3 is TGTGCCTGGAGTGTAAGGGGGGCTCATTACACCTTC. Translation gives CAWSVRGAHYTF. Supplemented by reference TRBV30 and TRBJ1-2, the full variable domain reads SQTIHQWPATLVQPVGSPLSLECTVEGTSNPNLYWYRQAAGRGLQLLFYSVGIGQISSEVPQNLSASRPQDRQFILSSKKLLLSDSGFYLCAWSVRGAHYTFGSGTRLTVV.